The 6 T cell receptor beta chains below come from one sample, sequenced in a study of technical replicates of blood from a few donors. Libraries were prepared by immunoSEQ multiplex PCR; TCRdb keeps only in-frame clonotypes and omits some of them. The sample contains about 72,000 clones, around 93% of which appear only once. The specimen sequenced was T cells isolated from PBMCs. Every receptor here comes from a human donor in good health.

V is TRBV28 and J is TRBJ2-3, with TRBD2 as a possible D gene (5 bases). Germline-derived CDR1 and CDR2 are MDHEN and SYDVKM. V was trimmed by 3 bases and J by 7 bases, leaving 8 bases between them. The CDR3 has 12 residues. CDR3 bases: TGTGCCAGCAGTTTTCGGGGAAATACGCAGTATTTT. It specifies CASSFRGNTQYF.

This clone was seen a few times. J is TRBJ2-7 and V is TRBV7-2; 7 bases align to TRBD2. The CDR3 runs 14 residues. CDR1 and CDR2 (germline): SGHTA, FQGNSA. V lost 3 bases, J lost 4 bases, and 6 bases stayed unmatched. The DNA of the CDR3 is TGTGCCAGCAGCTTTTGGGGGAGGGCATACGAGCAGTACTTC. Translated: CASSFWGRAYEQYF.

The V call is TRBV25-1, the J call TRBJ2-3; no definite D call. Trimming cost V 3 bases and J 3 bases, with 4 bases left between them. The CDR3 is 12 residues long. In germline, CDR1 is MGHDK, CDR2 SYGVNS. The CDR3 sequence is CASSEETDTQYF. The CDR3 DNA follows: TGTGCCAGCAGTGAGGAGACAGATACGCAGTATTTT.

The V and J genes are TRBV5-6 and TRBJ2-2, with D possibly being TRBD2 (6 bases). The V gene's germline CDR1 is SGHDT and CDR2 YYEEEE. CDR3 length equals 17 residues. The V end was cut by 1 base, the J end by 1 base, with 14 bases between. Written as DNA, the CDR3 is TGTGCCAGCAGCTTGTCGGGGGACTTCTTGAACACCGGGGAGCTGTTTTTT. The encoded protein is CASSLSGDFLNTGELFF.

The CDR3: CASSVQASGSYEQYF. The CDR3 DNA sequence: TGTGCCAGCAGTGTGCAGGCTAGCGGGAGTTACGAGCAGTACTTC. The rearrangement links TRBV2 to TRBJ2-7, with 10 bases identical to TRBD2. Germline trimming cut 4 bases from V and 4 bases from J; bases unmatched to any gene: 7. CDR3 size: 15 residues. CDR1 and CDR2 (germline): SNHLY, FYNNEI.

V usage is TRBV7-9 and J usage is TRBJ1-2; D is perhaps TRBD1 (6 bases). Trimming took off 3 bases at V and 6 bases at J, with 11 bases between the two ends. Germline V gene sequence: CDR1 SEHNR, CDR2 FQNEAQ (reference sequence). The CDR3 extends over 13 amino acids. Written as DNA, the CDR3 is TGTGCCAGCAGCTTTCAACAGGGACATGGCTACACCTTC. Translation: CASSFQQGHGYTF.